A few counts support the clone carrying this TCR beta chain. The CDR3 loop spans 15 amino acids. Germline V gene sequence: CDR1 SEHNR, CDR2 FQNEAQ (reference sequence). V lost 5 bases to trimming and J lost 2 bases; unmatched junction nucleotides: 7. The sample originates from a study of blood T cell repertoires in COVID-19. Profiling relied on immunoSEQ multiplex PCR, and the TCRdb table lists in-frame clones only, not all of them. The profile shows under 200,000 clones, about four fifths of them singletons. The clonotype was recovered from a woman aged 55-75 years with COVID-19, enrolled during active disease. Sequences were obtained from peripheral blood. The chain links TRBV7-9 to TRBJ2-3; TRBD1 matches at 7 bases. The CDR3 bases are TGTGCCAGCAGCCAAGCGACAGGGACCACAGATACGCAGTATTTT. The encoded protein is CASSQATGTTDTQYF. The full variable domain, with the rest looked up from reference TRBV7-9 and TRBJ2-3, is DTGVSQNPRHKITKRGQNVTFRCDPISEHNRLYWYRQTLGQGPEFLTYFQNEAQLEKSRLLSDRFSAERPKGSFSTLEIQRTEQGDSAMYLCASSQATGTTDTQYFGPGTRLTVL.